One TCR beta chain is described in this entry. Its specificity is unknown. The data are from a study of beta chain features in type 1 diabetes. Study overall: Healthy donors and patients showed comparable age, gender and cell yields. All samples combined gave about 100 million sorted cells for examination.

The authors sorted CD4+ naive, central memory, regulatory and stem cell-like memory cells via CD45RO/CCR7/CD25/CD127/CD95/CD27. Investigators reverse transcribed all isolated RNA, so they sequenced expressed TCRB transcripts. The method was immunoSEQ multiplex PCR; TCRdb's version includes in-frame clones alone and lacks a portion of them. The sample lists around 600,000 clones; 9.5% to 15% were seen once. Whole-study results and caveats: Significant though moderate, a shortening of TCRB CDR3s appeared in all four CD4+ subsets of Type 1 diabetes patients. Patients showed naive, central memory and Treg TCRB repertoires that appeared more similar than those of healthy donors.

The TCR sequence derives from a man younger than 40 with type 1 diabetes. Sequenced: naive CD4+ T cells from blood.

The CDR3 coding sequence is TGTGCCAGCAGTAGGCACCTCACAGGGGTAGTAGGAGAGACCCAGTACTTC. Translating it yields CASSRHLTGVVGETQYF. This rearrangement joins TRBV9 to TRBJ2-5, with 7 nucleotides matching TRBD1. This CDR3 has 17 residues. Germline trimming cut 5 bases from V and 4 bases from J; bases unmatched to any gene: 17. The germline CDR1 and CDR2 sequences are SGDLS and YYNGEE. Full variable domain (remainder filled in from reference TRBV9 and TRBJ2-5): DSGVTQTPKHLITATGQRVTLRCSPRSGDLSVYWYQQSLDQGLQFLIQYYNGEERAKGNILERFSAQQFPDLHSELNLSSLELGDSALYFCASSRHLTGVVGETQYFGPGTRLLVL.